The rows below give T cell receptor beta chains drawn from one sample of a study of shared clonotypes between healthy human individuals. Method: immunoSEQ multiplex PCR; TCRdb's copy keeps in-frame clones and lacks some. The sample lists 1.5 million to 2.5 million clones; approximately 94% were seen once. Sequencing used naive CD8+ T cells sorted from blood. These receptors all come from a man aged 18-30 years in good health. CDR3s include the opening cysteine and the closing phenylalanine or tryptophan.

TRBV4-3,TRBJ2-1,15,CASSQEKWGYNEQFF
TRBV10-2,TRBJ2-1,15,CASSEWTTPGNEQFF
TRBV9,TRBJ1-2,12,CASSGTFLGYTF
TRBV5-4,TRBJ2-7,14,CASSLDGSSYEQYF
TRBV10-1,TRBJ2-3,15,CASSGLAGFTDTQYF
TRBV5-6,TRBJ2-7,11,CASSLGLQVYF
TRBV30,TRBJ1-5,12,CAWSGSNQPQHF
TRBV10-2,TRBJ2-3,14,CASTERGFTDTQYF
TRBV28,TRBJ2-2,14,CASSPTLNTGELFF
TRBV27,TRBJ1-5,14,CASSSLDRDQPQHF
TRBV5-6,TRBJ2-3,17,CASSRESGDILTDTQYF
TRBV6-5,TRBJ2-3,16,CASSYSMWGEEDTQYF
TRBV9,TRBJ2-7,13,CASSVGGPDEQYF
TRBV4-2,TRBJ1-1,14,CASSRGQGEGEAFF
TRBV7-9,TRBJ2-4,14,CASSFQGRENIQYF
TRBV7-9,TRBJ2-7,17,CASSLSDGEREVDEQYF
TRBV14,TRBJ1-4,15,CASSQVRGSGEKLFF
TRBV11-2,TRBJ2-1,12,CASSLLADEQFF
TRBV20-1,TRBJ1-1,10,CGGGGTEAFF
TRBV6-1,TRBJ2-5,12,CASIGIQETQYF
TRBV7-9,TRBJ1-5,16,CASSSSTGGKFQPQHF
TRBV28,TRBJ2-7,13,CASTPTGRGEQYF
TRBV11-2,TRBJ2-3,17,CASSLVPPGGESDTQYF
TRBV10-1,TRBJ2-1,14,CASSESDRAPEQFF